This TCR beta chain was sequenced for a study of human T cells and chemical hapten exposure (dated by TCRdb to 2020 to 2022). The study in broad terms: For sensitization, 2% DPC in acetone was applied to a roughly 2 cm by roughly 2 cm area of upper inner arm skin. Patch testing was done on the upper back using Finn chambers containing 0.01% DPC, and results were scored after 6 days according to International Contact Dermatitis Research Group standards. Most of the patients in the cohort were female, and the cohort covered alopecia areata with under or over 50% scalp involvement, alopecia totalis and alopecia universalis. In alopecia patients, the study followed how the peripheral blood TCR repertoire changed in vivo over primary and secondary sensitization to diphenylcyclopropenone (DPC), a hapten. Libraries were combined into a pool for sequencing, and differences in TCR yield between samples came mainly from small differences in library volumes within the pool. Blood samples were taken from patients before sensitization (week 0) and then at 2, 6 and about 24 weeks after DPC sensitization. Throughout the study period of 20 to 30 weeks, patients also received therapeutic DPC doses to the scalp every week. Blood for TCR sequencing was provided by twenty-nine alopecia patients at one to four time points (pre-sensitization, 2, 6 and 24 weeks). Here is what the overall study found, with its caveats: The number of PT1 expanded TCRs positively correlated with patch test score, significant at thresholds 8, 16 and 32 but not 4. Compared with pre-sensitization or healthy control sets, expanded TCRs formed significantly more large CDR3 similarity clusters, which is consistent with antigen-driven responses. Repeated subsampling changed both the strength of the expansion versus patch-test correlation and the threshold at which the correlation became significant. Because all patients had alopecia, a presumed autoimmune disease, the immune response of the patients might differ from that of healthy individuals. DPC sensitization did not change the number of TCRs with a frequency above 1 in 1000, and there was no evidence of changes in global repertoire structure.

The time point label of this sample denotes: patch test 3, about 24 weeks after DPC sensitization. In light of the paper, this sample's treatment or condition label describes: therapeutic diphenylcyclopropenone sensitization with weekly scalp DPC. At every patch-test visit, the blood draw took place before the patch test was put on. Patients were considered eligible if aged 18 to 70, diagnosed with alopecia and deemed suitable for DPC therapy, and patients were excluded if pregnant. Total RNA was extracted from unfractionated whole blood collected in Tempus Blood RNA tubes. Via the germline V gene, CDR1 is SGHRS and CDR2 YFSETQ. From the cysteine through the phenylalanine, the CDR3 covers 16 amino acids. CDR3 DNA is the only sequence kept; it has 48 bases, read in frame from the first base. Trimming leaves V shorter by 1 base and J shorter by 5 bases, with the junction holding 7 bases beyond the gene matches.

This clonotype showed up just a few times. Its antigen is not yet known. No much larger clonotype is one base removed from it; base qualities were not supplied. Library prep was done by RACE. The reads were generated on a NextSeq 500. Library preparation attached unique molecular identifiers to individual cDNA molecules for quantitative, reproducible TCR counting. For every blood RNA sample, sequencing covered both the TCR alpha and TCR beta chains. The published analysis was carried out like this. A median of about 100,000 TCRs per sample was observed, with a range of about 20,000 to 750,000. V, J and CDR3 annotation of the TCR reads was carried out using the Decombinator software suite. For the PS versus PT1 abundance plots, all samples were subsampled to the same number of TCRs (28,000). Expanded TCRs were defined as absent before sensitization and observed at least eight times at the 2-week time point. TCRdb's own reprocessing of the public reads used fastp at Q25 and MiXCR and kept productive beta chains. Duplicate CDR3 protein sequences are folded into a single record with the most common DNA and genes. Clone size and V and J calls follow TCRdb, not the original study. The sample table lists about 90,000 distinct CDR3 sequences, roughly a tenth of them with a count of one. The top ten hold 0.8% to 1.2% of the sample.

The specimen comprised whole blood, sampled in connection with sensitization to the hapten diphenylcyclopropenone (DPC). The sequence came from a young woman with alopecia areata. Some clones in this sample may be carry-over from other donors' samples. The receptor chain draws on TRBV5-1 and TRBJ2-1; 9 of the junction bases match TRBD2. CDR3 loop: CASSLFQVAGDNEQFF. The nucleotide sequence is given as TGCGCCAGCAGCTTGTTTCAGGTAGCGGGGGACAATGAGCAGTTCTTC.